This T cell receptor beta chain was obtained from a study of shared clonotypes between healthy human individuals. Study overall: Serving as donors were two women and a few men, whose ages spanned 18 to 49.

Healthy HIV-negative adults without recent acute infections or vaccinations served as donors. Per the original methods: Owing to the provision of junction-only sequences devoid of quality scores by immunoSEQ, filtering differed. The assay was immunoSEQ multiplex PCR, and TCRdb's table has in-frame clones only and misses some. That table furnishes V, J and clone size, whereas the DNA furnished D and trimming. Of a few million clones detected, approximately 96% appear once; the ten largest clones hold approximately 0.13%. Trimming removed 1 base from V and 2 bases from J; junction bases left unmatched: 5. Germline V CDR1 and CDR2: LGHNA, YNFKEQ. The CDR3 sequence is 16 residues long.

Sample: naive CD4+ T cells sorted from blood. Noted subset: CD45RA+ positively selected. The sequence was collected from a man aged 18 to 30 in good health. This chain uses TRBV4-2 with TRBJ2-1, with 7 bases aligning to TRBD1. CDR3 residues: CASSQVGDSPYNEQFF. The CDR3 bases are TGTGCCAGCAGCCAAGTTGGGGACAGCCCCTACAATGAGCAGTTCTTC.